This is a list of T cell receptor beta chains from one sample in a study of graft-versus-host responses after intestinal transplantation. These receptors' targets are unknown. The assay was immunoSEQ multiplex PCR, and TCRdb's table has in-frame clones only and misses some. The sample shows approximately 49,000 clones, roughly 96% of them seen only once. The sample consisted of unstimulated CD8+ T cells sorted from spleen or lymph node cells, taken before transplant. Receptor source: a human donor who was the organ donor for an intestinal transplant. The CDR3 runs from the conserved cysteine through the conserved F or W. A D gene is named only where the DNA matches it firmly. The size of a clone is reported for some rows only, either as once, few or many, or as a class for expanded clones.

D gene,J gene,V gene,clone size,CDR3 DNA,CDR3 protein
TRBD1,TRBJ1-2,TRBV5-5,once,TGTGCCAGCAGCTCGACAGGGGAATATGGCTACACCTTC,CASSSTGEYGYTF
-,TRBJ2-2,TRBV10-3,once,TGTGCCATCTCCCTCTGGTTCGGGGAGCTGTTTTTT,CAISLWFGELFF
-,TRBJ1-1,TRBV11-3,-,TGTGCCAGCGCAGGGTCCGGAAAGGAAGCTTTCTTT,CASAGSGKEAFF
-,TRBJ1-2,TRBV28,-,TGTGCCAGCAGTTCTGTTGGGCCCCCGACTGGCTACACCTTC,CASSSVGPPTGYTF
-,TRBJ2-7,TRBV11-3,-,TGTGCCAGCAGCTTAGCACAGACCTACGAGCAGTACTTC,CASSLAQTYEQYF
TRBD1,TRBJ2-1,TRBV4-1,-,TGCGCCAGCAGAGCGCCGGGACAGGGGTACAATGAGCAGTTCTTC,CASRAPGQGYNEQFF
-,TRBJ2-7,TRBV7-6,-,TGTGCCAGCAGCTTAGCTCCGGACATTCCGCCCACCTACGAGCAGTACTTC,CASSLAPDIPPTYEQYF
-,TRBJ1-1,TRBV13,-,TGTGCCAGCAGCTTGGGAAGGGGCACTGAAGCTTTCTTT,CASSLGRGTEAFF
-,TRBJ1-6,TRBV11-2,-,TGTGCCAGCAGCTTAGCCGGGACAAAGAATTCACCCCTCCACTTT,CASSLAGTKNSPLHF
-,TRBJ2-7,TRBV13,once,TGTGCCAGCAGCTTAGGCTGGGGGAACTACGAGCAGTACTTC,CASSLGWGNYEQYF
-,TRBJ1-1,TRBV15,-,TGTGCCACCAGCACGGCAGGTGCGGGGACTGAAGCTTTCTTT,CATSTAGAGTEAFF
-,TRBJ2-1,TRBV29-1,-,TGCAGCGTTGAAGATCTCGAGACAGCGGGTAATGAGCAGTTCTTC,CSVEDLETAGNEQFF
-,TRBJ1-1,TRBV4-1,-,TGCGCCAGCAGCCAAGATCCCGGACAAGAAGCTTTCTTT,CASSQDPGQEAFF
-,TRBJ1-5,TRBV6-1,-,TGTGCCAGCAGTGAAGATCCGGGCCCAATCAATCAGCCCCAGCATTTT,CASSEDPGPINQPQHF
TRBD1,TRBJ1-3,TRBV5-1,-,TGCGCCAGCAGCTTGGTTGGGACAGGGGGCGCTATCGCTGGAAACACCATATATTTT,CASSLVGTGGAIAGNTIYF
TRBD1,TRBJ2-7,TRBV15,-,TGTGCCACCAGCAGGAGGGCGGCAGGGGGCTCCTACGAGCAGTACTTC,CATSRRAAGGSYEQYF
-,TRBJ1-2,TRBV19,-,TGTGCCAGTAGTTCGACCGGGAGCCGGGGCGGATATGGCTACACCTTC,CASSSTGSRGGYGYTF
-,TRBJ2-2,TRBV6-6,-,TGTGCCAGCAGCCCTTTCACCGGGGAGCTGTTTTTT,CASSPFTGELFF
-,TRBJ1-1,TRBV21-1,-,TGTGCCAGCAGCCAAGGGGACAGGCCAACTAGGAACACTGAAGCTTTCTTT,CASSQGDRPTRNTEAFF
TRBD1,TRBJ2-7,TRBV27,-,TGTGCCAGCAGTCGACAGGGTGAGAGCTACGAGCAGTACTTC,CASSRQGESYEQYF
-,TRBJ2-1,TRBV27,-,TGTGCCAGCAGTTTAACCGGATACAATGAGCAGTTCTTC,CASSLTGYNEQFF
TRBD2,TRBJ2-7,TRBV9,-,TGTGCCAGCAGCCCTCTGGGGGGGAGCTCCTACGAGCAGTACTTC,CASSPLGGSSYEQYF
-,TRBJ1-2,TRBV29-1,-,TGCAGCGTGCTGAATGGCTACACCTTC,CSVLNGYTF
TRBD1,TRBJ1-1,TRBV13,once,TGTGCCAGCAGCTTAGGGGACAGGGGCGTGGAGGCTTTCTTT,CASSLGDRGVEAFF
-,TRBJ1-5,TRBV5-8,-,TGTGCCAGCAGCTTCAAACAGTTCTATAGCAATCAGCCCCAGCATTTT,CASSFKQFYSNQPQHF
-,TRBJ1-1,TRBV27,-,TGTGCCAGCAGTTTAGGGGTCCTGAACACTGAAGCTTTCTTT,CASSLGVLNTEAFF
TRBD1,TRBJ1-1,TRBV9,-,TGTGCCAGCAGCGAATGGCCGGGACAGGGTAACACTGAAGCTTTCTTT,CASSEWPGQGNTEAFF
TRBD2,TRBJ2-7,TRBV5-4,-,TGTGCCAGCAGCGTTGAAGCGGGGGGCTACGAGCAGTACTTC,CASSVEAGGYEQYF
-,TRBJ1-2,TRBV4-1,-,TGCGCCAGCAGCCCCGAAGTAAAGGGATCAGTGTACTATGGCTACACCTTC,CASSPEVKGSVYYGYTF
TRBD2,TRBJ2-7,TRBV4-1,-,TGCGCCAGCAGCCCAGCGGGGGGTTCCTACGAGCAGTACTTC,CASSPAGGSYEQYF
-,TRBJ1-2,TRBV4-2,-,TGTGCCAGCAAGGCCACTAACTATGGCTACACCTTC,CASKATNYGYTF
TRBD2,TRBJ2-7,TRBV19,-,TGTGCCAGTAGTATAGCCTCGACTAGCGGGGGATACGAGCAGTACTTC,CASSIASTSGGYEQYF
TRBD2,TRBJ2-1,TRBV5-1,-,TGCGCCAGCAGCGATAGCGGGGATTCCTACAATGAGCAGTTCTTC,CASSDSGDSYNEQFF
TRBD1,TRBJ1-2,TRBV9,-,TGTGCCAGCAGCGACGGACAGGGCGACTACTATGGCTACACCTTC,CASSDGQGDYYGYTF
-,TRBJ2-7,TRBV6-1,-,TGTGCCAGCAGTGGGCCTAGCTCGGCCTACGAGCAGTACTTC,CASSGPSSAYEQYF
-,TRBJ2-7,TRBV29-1,-,TGCAGCGTGGAAGCGGAGTCCTACGAGCAGTACTTC,CSVEAESYEQYF
-,TRBJ2-4,TRBV4-1,-,TGCGCCAGCAGCCTTGGGGGAAACATTCAGTACTTC,CASSLGGNIQYF
-,TRBJ2-7,TRBV5-1,-,TGCGCCAGCAGCCTGGCCCACGAGCAGTACTTC,CASSLAHEQYF
-,TRBJ1-1,TRBV19,-,TGTGCCAGTAAAAATCCGAGGGGTACTGAAGCTTTCTTT,CASKNPRGTEAFF
TRBD2,TRBJ2-7,TRBV7-8,-,TGTGCCAGCAGCTTCCGGGGGGATGGGTACGAGCAGTACTTC,CASSFRGDGYEQYF
-,TRBJ1-2,TRBV9,-,TGTGCCAGCAGCGTAGCGATGAGTGGGAATGGCTACACCTTC,CASSVAMSGNGYTF
-,TRBJ1-6,TRBV28,once,TGTGCCAGCAGTTTATACGCGTCACCCCTCCACTTT,CASSLYASPLHF
TRBD1,TRBJ1-1,TRBV11-3,-,TGTGCCAGCAGCCCGGGACAGGGGGCGGTTCTAAAGGACACTGAAGCTTTCTTT,CASSPGQGAVLKDTEAFF
-,TRBJ1-1,TRBV7-9,-,TGTGCCAGCAGCTTAGTCCATTCGAACACTGAAGCTTTCTTT,CASSLVHSNTEAFF
-,TRBJ1-6,TRBV6-1,-,TGTGCCAGCAATTATGAGAGCTCCTATAATTCACCCCTCCACTTT,CASNYESSYNSPLHF
-,TRBJ1-3,TRBV27,-,TGTGCCAGCAGTTTAAGGGGCTCTGGAAACACCATATATTTT,CASSLRGSGNTIYF
-,TRBJ2-7,TRBV5-1,-,TGCGCCAGCAGCGGCAGCATACAGGGTTTAATCCCCTACGAGCAGTACTTC,CASSGSIQGLIPYEQYF
-,TRBJ2-5,TRBV13,-,TGTGCCAGCAGCTTAGCCGGGGCCAATCAAGAGACCCAGTACTTC,CASSLAGANQETQYF
-,TRBJ1-3,TRBV28,-,TGTGCCAGCAGTTCAGTGGATGGGCGAAACACCATATATTTT,CASSSVDGRNTIYF
TRBD1,TRBJ1-3,TRBV27,-,TGTGCCAGCAGTCCATCGAACAGGGGGGCTGGAAACACCATATATTTT,CASSPSNRGAGNTIYF
TRBD1,TRBJ1-2,TRBV7-9,-,TGTGCCAGCAGCTTTACGGGACAGGGGGCAAATGGCTACACCTTC,CASSFTGQGANGYTF
-,TRBJ1-4,TRBV5-1,-,TGCGCCAGCAGCTTGCCCGCGGACGAACCAACTAATGAAAAACTGTTTTTT,CASSLPADEPTNEKLFF
TRBD2,TRBJ2-2,TRBV4-1,-,TGCGCCAGCAGCCAATTCGTCGGGGGGGCTAACACCGGGGAGCTGTTTTTT,CASSQFVGGANTGELFF
TRBD1,TRBJ2-7,TRBV4-1,-,TGCGCCAGCAGTCCTAATGACCTCCGGGACAGAACTTACGAGCAGTACTTC,CASSPNDLRDRTYEQYF
TRBD2,TRBJ2-7,TRBV7-2,-,TGTGCCAGCAGCTACCCTAGCGGGGGGTCCTTATCTCCCTACGAGCAGTACTTC,CASSYPSGGSLSPYEQYF